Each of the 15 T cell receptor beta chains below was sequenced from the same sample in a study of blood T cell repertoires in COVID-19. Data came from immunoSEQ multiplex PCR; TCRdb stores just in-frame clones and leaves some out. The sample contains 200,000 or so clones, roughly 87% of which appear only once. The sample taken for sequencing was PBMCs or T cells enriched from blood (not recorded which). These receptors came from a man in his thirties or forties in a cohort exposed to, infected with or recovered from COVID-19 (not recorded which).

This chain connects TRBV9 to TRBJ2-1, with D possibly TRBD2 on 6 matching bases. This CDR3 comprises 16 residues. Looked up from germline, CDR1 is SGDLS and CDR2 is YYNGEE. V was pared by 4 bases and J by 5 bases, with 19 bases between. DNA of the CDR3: TGTGCCAGCAGCCCCCTGGAGGGTAGCTACCACAATGAGCAGTTCTTC. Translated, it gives CASSPLEGSYHNEQFF.

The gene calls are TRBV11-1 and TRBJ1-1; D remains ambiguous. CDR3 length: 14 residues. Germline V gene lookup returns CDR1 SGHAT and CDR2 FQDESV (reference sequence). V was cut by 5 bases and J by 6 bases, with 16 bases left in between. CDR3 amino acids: CASSLLMGSPEAFF. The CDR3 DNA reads TGTGCCAGCAGCCTATTGATGGGGAGCCCTGAAGCTTTCTTT.

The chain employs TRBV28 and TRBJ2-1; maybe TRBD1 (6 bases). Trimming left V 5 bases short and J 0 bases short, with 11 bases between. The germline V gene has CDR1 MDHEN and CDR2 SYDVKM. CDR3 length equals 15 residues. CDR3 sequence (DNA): TGTGCCAGCAGTCTCAGGGGCAGCTCCTACAATGAGCAGTTCTTC. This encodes CASSLRGSSYNEQFF.

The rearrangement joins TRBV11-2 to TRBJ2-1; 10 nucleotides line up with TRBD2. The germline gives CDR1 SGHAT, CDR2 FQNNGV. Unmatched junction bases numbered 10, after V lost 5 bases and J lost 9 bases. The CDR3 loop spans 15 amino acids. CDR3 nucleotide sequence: TGTGCCAGCAGCCTCCGGCAGCGGGAGGGGGGTGAGCAGTTCTTC. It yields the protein CASSLRQREGGEQFF.

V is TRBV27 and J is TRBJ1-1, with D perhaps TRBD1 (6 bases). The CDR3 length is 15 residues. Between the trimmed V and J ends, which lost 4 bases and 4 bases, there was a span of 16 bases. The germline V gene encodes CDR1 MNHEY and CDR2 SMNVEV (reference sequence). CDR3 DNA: TGTGCCAGCAGTTCCCAGGGGTTCGGTGGCACTGAAGCTTTCTTT. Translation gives CASSSQGFGGTEAFF.

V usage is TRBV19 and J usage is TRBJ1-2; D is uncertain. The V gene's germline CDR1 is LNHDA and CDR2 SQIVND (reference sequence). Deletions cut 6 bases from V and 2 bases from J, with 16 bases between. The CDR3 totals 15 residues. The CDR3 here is CASREAGLRNYGYTF. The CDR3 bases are TGTGCCAGTAGAGAGGCTGGGTTGAGAAACTATGGCTACACCTTC. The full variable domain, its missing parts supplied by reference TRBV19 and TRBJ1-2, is DGGITQSPKYLFRKEGQNVTLSCEQNLNHDAMYWYRQDPGQGLRLIYYSQIVNDFQKGDIAEGYSVSREKKESFPLTVTSAQKNPTAFYLCASREAGLRNYGYTFGSGTRLTVV.

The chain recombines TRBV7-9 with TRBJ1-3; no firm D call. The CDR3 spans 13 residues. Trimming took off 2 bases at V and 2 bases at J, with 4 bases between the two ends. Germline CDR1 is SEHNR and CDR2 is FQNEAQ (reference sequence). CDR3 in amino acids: CASSLSTGNTIYF. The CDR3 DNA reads TGTGCCAGCAGCTTAAGCACTGGAAACACCATATATTTT. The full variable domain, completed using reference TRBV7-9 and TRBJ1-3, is DTGVSQNPRHKITKRGQNVTFRCDPISEHNRLYWYRQTLGQGPEFLTYFQNEAQLEKSRLLSDRFSAERPKGSFSTLEIQRTEQGDSAMYLCASSLSTGNTIYFGEGSWLTVV.

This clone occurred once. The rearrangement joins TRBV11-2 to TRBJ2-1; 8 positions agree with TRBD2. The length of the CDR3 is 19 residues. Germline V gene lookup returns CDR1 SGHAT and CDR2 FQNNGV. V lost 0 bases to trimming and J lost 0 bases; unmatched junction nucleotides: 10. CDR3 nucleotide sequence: TGTGCCAGCAGCTTAGACGGGAGGGTGCCCCAAAGCTCCTACAATGAGCAGTTCTTC. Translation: CASSLDGRVPQSSYNEQFF.

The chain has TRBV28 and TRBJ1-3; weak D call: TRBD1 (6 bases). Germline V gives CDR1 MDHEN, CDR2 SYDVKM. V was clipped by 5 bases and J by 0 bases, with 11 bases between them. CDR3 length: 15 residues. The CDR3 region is CASSPMDSSGNTIYF. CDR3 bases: TGTGCCAGCAGTCCCATGGACAGCTCTGGAAACACCATATATTTT. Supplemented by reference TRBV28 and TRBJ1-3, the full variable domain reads DVKVTQSSRYLVKRTGEKVFLECVQDMDHENMFWYRQDPGLGLRLIYFSYDVKMKEKGDIPEGYSVSREKKERFSLILESASTNQTSMYLCASSPMDSSGNTIYFGEGSWLTVV.

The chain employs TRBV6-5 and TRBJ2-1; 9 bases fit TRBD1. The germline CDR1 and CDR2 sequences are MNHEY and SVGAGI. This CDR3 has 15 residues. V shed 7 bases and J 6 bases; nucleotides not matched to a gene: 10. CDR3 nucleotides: TGTGCCAGCATTAAAGGACCGGGACAGGGCAATGAGCAGTTCTTC. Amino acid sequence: CASIKGPGQGNEQFF.

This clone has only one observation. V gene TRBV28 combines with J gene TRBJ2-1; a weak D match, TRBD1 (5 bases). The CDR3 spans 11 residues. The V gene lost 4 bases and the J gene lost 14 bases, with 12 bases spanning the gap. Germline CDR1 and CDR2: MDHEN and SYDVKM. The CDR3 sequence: CASSYSGSEFF. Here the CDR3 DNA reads TGTGCCAGCAGTTATTCAGGGTCGGAGTTCTTC.

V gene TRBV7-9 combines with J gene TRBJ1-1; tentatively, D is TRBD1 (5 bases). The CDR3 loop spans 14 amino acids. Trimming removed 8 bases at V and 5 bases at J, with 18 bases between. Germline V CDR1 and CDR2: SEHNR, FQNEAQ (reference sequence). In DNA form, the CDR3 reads TGTGCCAGCTCCCGGCGGCAGGGTGGAACTGAAGCTTTCTTT. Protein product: CASSRRQGGTEAFF.

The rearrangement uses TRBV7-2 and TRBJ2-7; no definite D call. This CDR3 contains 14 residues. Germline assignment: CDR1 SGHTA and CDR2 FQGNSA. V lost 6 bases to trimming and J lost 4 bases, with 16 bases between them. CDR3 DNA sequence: TGTGCCAGCAGAAGACAACCTCAGTCTTACGAGCAGTACTTC. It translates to CASRRQPQSYEQYF.

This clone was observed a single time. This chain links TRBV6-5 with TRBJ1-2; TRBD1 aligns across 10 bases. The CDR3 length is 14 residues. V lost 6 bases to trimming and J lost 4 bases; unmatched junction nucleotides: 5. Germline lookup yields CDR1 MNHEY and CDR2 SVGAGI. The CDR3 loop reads CASRTGQGSYGYTF. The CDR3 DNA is TGTGCCAGCAGGACGGGACAGGGGAGCTATGGCTACACCTTC.

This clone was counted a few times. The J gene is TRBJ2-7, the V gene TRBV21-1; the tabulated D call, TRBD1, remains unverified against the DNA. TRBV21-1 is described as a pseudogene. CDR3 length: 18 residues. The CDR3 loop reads CASSKVVANRDSDYEQYF. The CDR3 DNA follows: TGTGCCAGCAGCAAAGTAGTCGCGAACCGGGACAGCGACTACGAGCAGTACTTC.